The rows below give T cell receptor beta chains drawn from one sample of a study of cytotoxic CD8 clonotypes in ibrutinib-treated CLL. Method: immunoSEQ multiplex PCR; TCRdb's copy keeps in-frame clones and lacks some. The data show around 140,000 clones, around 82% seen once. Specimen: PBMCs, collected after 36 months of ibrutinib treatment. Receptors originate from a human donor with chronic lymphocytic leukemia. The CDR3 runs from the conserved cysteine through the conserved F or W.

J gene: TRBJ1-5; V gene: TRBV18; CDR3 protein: CASSPRSLGANQPQHF
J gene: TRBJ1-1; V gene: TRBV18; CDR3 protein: CASSPSDRARWSEAFF
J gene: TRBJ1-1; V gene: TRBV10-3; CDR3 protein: CAISTDLNTEAFF
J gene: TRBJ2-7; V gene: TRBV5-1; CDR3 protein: CASSLGTSGNPPQIYEQYF
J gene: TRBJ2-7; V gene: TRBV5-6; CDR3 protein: CASSFGLEDEQYF
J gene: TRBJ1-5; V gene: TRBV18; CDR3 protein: CASSPWGLRSQPQHF
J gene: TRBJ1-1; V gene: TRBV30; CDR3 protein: CASSRDRLGHTEAFF
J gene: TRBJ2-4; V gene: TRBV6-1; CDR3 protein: CASSARQGQAYF
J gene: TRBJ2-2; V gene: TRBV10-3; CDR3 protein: CAISPRDLGKLFF
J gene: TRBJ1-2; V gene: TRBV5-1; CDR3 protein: CASSHRDGNYGYTF
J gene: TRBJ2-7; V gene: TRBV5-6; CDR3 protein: CASSLRTVYEQYF
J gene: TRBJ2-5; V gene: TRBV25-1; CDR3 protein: CASSNPRRGVQETQYF
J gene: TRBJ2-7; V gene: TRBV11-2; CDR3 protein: CASSETGVTYEQYF
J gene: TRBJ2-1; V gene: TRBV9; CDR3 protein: CASSVDSEVEQFF
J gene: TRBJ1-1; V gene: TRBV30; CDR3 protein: CAWSVDLMNTEAFF
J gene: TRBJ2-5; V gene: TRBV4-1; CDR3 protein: CASSLQGAGETQYF
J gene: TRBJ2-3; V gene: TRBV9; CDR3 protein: CASSVGEADTQYF
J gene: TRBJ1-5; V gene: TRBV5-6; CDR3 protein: CASSGGPGQPQHF
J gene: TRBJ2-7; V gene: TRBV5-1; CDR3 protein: CASSYSGQGGFYEQYF
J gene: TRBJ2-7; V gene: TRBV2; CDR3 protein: CASTLSTLYEQYF
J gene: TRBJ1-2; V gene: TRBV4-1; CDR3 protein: CASSQPGRAATYGYTF
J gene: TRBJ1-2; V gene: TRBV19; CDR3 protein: CASSNLPGESSGYTF
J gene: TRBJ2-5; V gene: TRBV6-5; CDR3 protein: CASRIVETQYF
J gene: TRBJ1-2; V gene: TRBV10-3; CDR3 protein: CAISESLGHGGGYTF
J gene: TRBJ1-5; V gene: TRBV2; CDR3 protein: CASSGASNQPQHF
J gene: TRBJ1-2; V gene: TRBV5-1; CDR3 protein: CASSRTGDYGYTF
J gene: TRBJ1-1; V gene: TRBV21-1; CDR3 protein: CAGSWIGNTEAFF
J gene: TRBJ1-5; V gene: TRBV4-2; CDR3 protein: CASSQDWADNQPQHF
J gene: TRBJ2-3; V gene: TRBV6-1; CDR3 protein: CASSEVSTDTQYF
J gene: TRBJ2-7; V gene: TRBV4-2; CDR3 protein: CASNPGDRANYEQYF
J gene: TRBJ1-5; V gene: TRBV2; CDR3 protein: CASSELENQPQHF
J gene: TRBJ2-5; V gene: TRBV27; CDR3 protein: CASSLGGTQYF
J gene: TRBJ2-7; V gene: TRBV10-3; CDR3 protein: CAISRTSGAYEQYF
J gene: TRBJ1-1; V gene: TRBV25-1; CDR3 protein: CASSDLGQNTEAFF
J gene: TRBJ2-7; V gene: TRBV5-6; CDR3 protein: CASRDFGFGEQYF